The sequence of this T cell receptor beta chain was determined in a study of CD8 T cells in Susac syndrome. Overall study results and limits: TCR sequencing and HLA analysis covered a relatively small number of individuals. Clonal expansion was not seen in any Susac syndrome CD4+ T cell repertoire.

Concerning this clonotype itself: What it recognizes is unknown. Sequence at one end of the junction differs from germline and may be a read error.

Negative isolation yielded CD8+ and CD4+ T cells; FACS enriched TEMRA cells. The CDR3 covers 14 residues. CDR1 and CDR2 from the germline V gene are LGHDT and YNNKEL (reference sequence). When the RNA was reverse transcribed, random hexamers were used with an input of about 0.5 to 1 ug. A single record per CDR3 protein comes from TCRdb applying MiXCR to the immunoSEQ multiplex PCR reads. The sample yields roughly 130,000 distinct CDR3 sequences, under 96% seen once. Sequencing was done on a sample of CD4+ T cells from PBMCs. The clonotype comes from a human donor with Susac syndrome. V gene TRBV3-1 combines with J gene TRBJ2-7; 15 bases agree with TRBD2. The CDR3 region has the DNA TGTGCCAGCAGCCAGGGGACTAGCGGGAGGAAAGGGAACTTC. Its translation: CASSQGTSGRKGNF.